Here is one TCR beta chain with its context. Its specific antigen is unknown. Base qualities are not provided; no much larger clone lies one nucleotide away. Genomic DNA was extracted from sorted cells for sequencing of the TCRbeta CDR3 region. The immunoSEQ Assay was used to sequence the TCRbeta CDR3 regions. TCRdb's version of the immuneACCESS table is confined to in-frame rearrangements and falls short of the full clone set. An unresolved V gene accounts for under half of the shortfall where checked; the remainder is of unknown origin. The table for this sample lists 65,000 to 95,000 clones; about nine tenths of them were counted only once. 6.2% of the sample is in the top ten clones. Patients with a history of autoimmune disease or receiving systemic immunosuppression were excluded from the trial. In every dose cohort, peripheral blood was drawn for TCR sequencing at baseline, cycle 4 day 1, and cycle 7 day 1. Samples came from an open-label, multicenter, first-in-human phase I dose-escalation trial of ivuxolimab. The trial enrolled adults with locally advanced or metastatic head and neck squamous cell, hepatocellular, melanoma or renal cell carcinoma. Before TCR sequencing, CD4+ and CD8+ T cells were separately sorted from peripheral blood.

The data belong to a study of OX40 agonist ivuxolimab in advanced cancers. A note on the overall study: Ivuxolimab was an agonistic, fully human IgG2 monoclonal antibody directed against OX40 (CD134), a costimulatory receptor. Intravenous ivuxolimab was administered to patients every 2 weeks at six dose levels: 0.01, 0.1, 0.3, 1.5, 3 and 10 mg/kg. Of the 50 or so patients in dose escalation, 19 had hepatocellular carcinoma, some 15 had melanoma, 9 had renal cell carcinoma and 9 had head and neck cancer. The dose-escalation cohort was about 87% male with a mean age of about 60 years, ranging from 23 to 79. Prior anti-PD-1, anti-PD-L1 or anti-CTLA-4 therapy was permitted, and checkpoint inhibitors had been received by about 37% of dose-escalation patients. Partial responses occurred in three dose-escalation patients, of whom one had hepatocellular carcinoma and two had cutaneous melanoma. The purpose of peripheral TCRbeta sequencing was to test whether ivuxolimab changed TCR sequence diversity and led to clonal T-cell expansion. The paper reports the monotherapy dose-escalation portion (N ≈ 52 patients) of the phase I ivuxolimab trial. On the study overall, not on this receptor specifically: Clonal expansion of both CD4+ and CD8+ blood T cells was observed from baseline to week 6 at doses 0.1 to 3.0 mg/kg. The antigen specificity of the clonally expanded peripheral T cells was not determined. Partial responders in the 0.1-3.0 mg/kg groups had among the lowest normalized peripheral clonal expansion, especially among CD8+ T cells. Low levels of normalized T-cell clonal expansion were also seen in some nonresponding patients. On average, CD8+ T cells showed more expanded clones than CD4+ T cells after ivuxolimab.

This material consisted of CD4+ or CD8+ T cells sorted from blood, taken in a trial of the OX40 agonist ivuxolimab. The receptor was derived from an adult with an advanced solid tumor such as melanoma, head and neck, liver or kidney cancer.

The CDR3 reads as follows: CASSVGHGGPSSYNEQFF. The DNA sequence is TGTGCCAGCAGCGTAGGTCACGGGGGCCCGAGCTCCTACAATGAGCAGTTCTTC. Recombination linked TRBV9 to TRBJ2-1; the D region may be TRBD1 or TRBD2, each matching 6 bases equally. V loses 0 bases, J loses 0 bases, and the germline ends lie 16 bases apart. In the germline V gene, CDR1 corresponds to SGDLS and CDR2 to YYNGEE. Reading from cysteine to phenylalanine, the CDR3 counts 18 amino acids. Kept here is only the CDR3 DNA, which spans 54 bases and is read in frame from base 1.